The subject of this entry is one T cell receptor (beta chain). Its specificity is not known. The TCRbeta library incorporated unique molecular identifiers. MiXCR, run by TCRdb on the PCR reads, gives a single entry per CDR3 protein. This table holds approximately 190,000 distinct CDR3 sequences, roughly 9.1% found once. These data are taken from a study of T-cell reconstitution after alpha-beta-depleted transplantation in children. Findings and caveats of the study: At one year after transplant, newly produced T cells mostly accounted for T-cell counts and diversity.

CDR1 and CDR2 from the germline V gene are SGHRS and YFSETQ. V lost 1 base to trimming and J lost 4 bases; unmatched junction nucleotides: 5. The CDR3 has 15 residues. Sequences were derived from PBMCs, mostly from graft donor cells, sampled 360 days after TCRalphabeta/CD19-depleted stem cell transplant. V is TRBV5-1 and J is TRBJ2-1, with TRBD1 matching 7 bases. The TCR was taken from a male patient aged 2 to 9 who had a stem cell transplant for acute myeloid leukemia, so the T cells may come from the graft donor. CDR3 sequence: CASSLTGVAYNEQFF. The CDR3 DNA follows: TGCGCCAGCAGCTTGACAGGGGTTGCGTACAATGAGCAGTTCTTC.